The rows below give T cell receptor beta chains drawn from one sample of a study of T cell responses to AZD1222 COVID-19 vaccine. Profiling relied on immunoSEQ multiplex PCR, and the TCRdb table lists in-frame clones only, not all of them. The table shows some 170,000 clones, with approximately 90% occurring only once. Here the sequenced sample was peripheral blood, taken 28 days after the second dose of the MenACWY control vaccine. Source of these receptors: an adult who received the MenACWY meningococcal vaccine as a control. Both conserved end residues are part of each CDR3. A D gene is named only where the DNA matches it firmly. Not every row has a clone size; where given, it reads once, few, many or a size class.

j_call: TRBJ2-3
v_call: TRBV24-1
clone_size: -
d_call: -
cdr3_nt: TGTGCCACCAGTCAGTACAGGGCTAAGGCAGATACGCAGTATTTT
cdr3_aa: CATSQYRAKADTQYF

j_call: TRBJ1-4
v_call: TRBV6-5
clone_size: -
d_call: TRBD1
cdr3_nt: TGTGCCAGCAGTAGGGGGCGAGGTGAAAAACTGTTTTTT
cdr3_aa: CASSRGRGEKLFF

j_call: TRBJ2-2
v_call: TRBV27
clone_size: -
d_call: TRBD2
cdr3_nt: TGTGCCAGCAGTTTATCGCGCCTAGCGGGAGCTGGGGAGCTGTTTTTT
cdr3_aa: CASSLSRLAGAGELFF

j_call: TRBJ2-4
v_call: TRBV6-5
clone_size: -
d_call: -
cdr3_nt: TGTGCCAGCAGTTACAGGCAGGAAAACATTCAGTACTTC
cdr3_aa: CASSYRQENIQYF

j_call: TRBJ2-1
v_call: TRBV7-2
clone_size: -
d_call: -
cdr3_nt: TGTGCCAGCAGCTTAGCGCAGGGGACCTACAATGAGCAGTTCTTC
cdr3_aa: CASSLAQGTYNEQFF

j_call: TRBJ2-1
v_call: TRBV11-3
clone_size: -
d_call: -
cdr3_nt: TGTGCCAGCAGTAATATGGGAAGCTCCTACAATGAGCAGTTCTTC
cdr3_aa: CASSNMGSSYNEQFF

j_call: TRBJ2-5
v_call: TRBV7-2
clone_size: -
d_call: TRBD2
cdr3_nt: TGTGCCAGCAGCTTAGACGCGGGAGGGGAGACCCAGTACTTC
cdr3_aa: CASSLDAGGETQYF

j_call: TRBJ1-2
v_call: TRBV4-3
clone_size: -
d_call: -
cdr3_nt: TGCGCCAGCAGCCAAATGAGACGGACATCCGATGGCTACACCTTC
cdr3_aa: CASSQMRRTSDGYTF

j_call: TRBJ2-7
v_call: TRBV10-3
clone_size: -
d_call: -
cdr3_nt: TGTGCCATCCGTTCCGAGGTCTACGAGCAGTACTTC
cdr3_aa: CAIRSEVYEQYF

j_call: TRBJ1-5
v_call: TRBV4-2
clone_size: -
d_call: -
cdr3_nt: TGTGCCAGCAGCCAAGAAGTAGGCAGGGATCAGCCCCAGCATTTT
cdr3_aa: CASSQEVGRDQPQHF

j_call: TRBJ1-5
v_call: TRBV28
clone_size: -
d_call: -
cdr3_nt: TGTGCCAGCAACGCAGGCGATCAGCCCCAGCATTTT
cdr3_aa: CASNAGDQPQHF

j_call: TRBJ2-5
v_call: TRBV14
clone_size: -
d_call: -
cdr3_nt: TGTGCCAGCAGTCCAGTCGGGAAAGAGACCCAGTACTTC
cdr3_aa: CASSPVGKETQYF

j_call: TRBJ1-5
v_call: TRBV28
clone_size: -
d_call: -
cdr3_nt: TGTGCCAGCAGTCCCTCATGGGCCCAAGGCAATCAGCCCCAGCATTTT
cdr3_aa: CASSPSWAQGNQPQHF

j_call: TRBJ2-3
v_call: TRBV5-5
clone_size: -
d_call: -
cdr3_nt: TGTGCCAGCAGCCGATATGAGGTTAGCACAGATACGCAGTATTTT
cdr3_aa: CASSRYEVSTDTQYF

j_call: TRBJ1-3
v_call: TRBV30
clone_size: few
d_call: TRBD1
cdr3_nt: TGTGCCTGGAGTGCTCACTGGACAGGCTCTGGAAACACCATATATTTT
cdr3_aa: CAWSAHWTGSGNTIYF

j_call: TRBJ1-1
v_call: TRBV28
clone_size: -
d_call: TRBD1
cdr3_nt: TGTGCCAGCAGTTTAGTAGGGGGCTTCACTGAAGCTTTCTTT
cdr3_aa: CASSLVGGFTEAFF

j_call: TRBJ2-1
v_call: TRBV6-2/TRBV6-3
clone_size: -
d_call: TRBD1
cdr3_nt: TGTGCCAGCAGTTGGGGGACAGGGCAGTTCTTC
cdr3_aa: CASSWGTGQFF

j_call: TRBJ1-1
v_call: TRBV7-9
clone_size: -
d_call: -
cdr3_nt: TGTGCCAGCAGCTTGAGCGGCCTTAACACTGAAGCTTTCTTT
cdr3_aa: CASSLSGLNTEAFF

j_call: TRBJ2-3
v_call: TRBV21-1
clone_size: -
d_call: -
cdr3_nt: TGTGCCAGCAGCCGTACGTATATTTCTAGCACAGATACGCAGTATTTT
cdr3_aa: CASSRTYISSTDTQYF

j_call: TRBJ1-5
v_call: TRBV9
clone_size: -
d_call: TRBD1
cdr3_nt: TGTGCCAGCAGCTCATATCCAGGGGGCCAGCCCCAGCATTTT
cdr3_aa: CASSSYPGGQPQHF

j_call: TRBJ1-5
v_call: TRBV2
clone_size: -
d_call: TRBD1
cdr3_nt: TGTGCCAGCAACAGGGACAGGGGACGAGATCAGCCCCAGCATTTT
cdr3_aa: CASNRDRGRDQPQHF

j_call: TRBJ2-1
v_call: TRBV19
clone_size: -
d_call: -
cdr3_nt: TGTGCCAGTAGTAGGGTTGGGGGGAGCCTATCCAATGAGCAGTTCTTC
cdr3_aa: CASSRVGGSLSNEQFF

j_call: TRBJ1-1
v_call: TRBV7-2
clone_size: -
d_call: -
cdr3_nt: TGTGCCAGCAGCTTCCGGCAGGGGTGGACTGAAGCTTTCTTT
cdr3_aa: CASSFRQGWTEAFF

j_call: TRBJ2-7
v_call: TRBV7-8
clone_size: -
d_call: TRBD2
cdr3_nt: TGTGCCAGCAGCTTAGGGGCGCCGGGAGGGCCCTCCGAGCAGTACTTC
cdr3_aa: CASSLGAPGGPSEQYF

j_call: TRBJ1-6
v_call: TRBV9
clone_size: once
d_call: -
cdr3_nt: TGTGCCAGCAGCGTCCGGGACACCCCCTGGGCCCTCCACTTT
cdr3_aa: CASSVRDTPWALHF

j_call: TRBJ1-3
v_call: TRBV28
clone_size: -
d_call: -
cdr3_nt: TGTGCCAGCAGTTTTTCACCCCGGGACCCGGTATCTGGAAACACCATATATTTT
cdr3_aa: CASSFSPRDPVSGNTIYF

j_call: TRBJ2-2
v_call: TRBV28
clone_size: -
d_call: -
cdr3_nt: TGTGCCAGCAGGACTAGGCTTTACCCCGGGGAGCTGTTTTTT
cdr3_aa: CASRTRLYPGELFF

j_call: TRBJ1-1
v_call: TRBV24-1
clone_size: -
d_call: -
cdr3_nt: TGTGCCACCAGTGATGTACAGACCGAGACGGGTGGGGCTTTCTTT
cdr3_aa: CATSDVQTETGGAFF

j_call: TRBJ2-7
v_call: TRBV7-8
clone_size: -
d_call: -
cdr3_nt: TGTGCCAGCAGCTTCGCTGAAGGCCCGTACGAGCAGTACTTC
cdr3_aa: CASSFAEGPYEQYF

j_call: TRBJ2-7
v_call: TRBV28
clone_size: -
d_call: -
cdr3_nt: TGTGCCAGCAGTTCCCCATTGACAGTGGCCACCTACGAGCAGTACTTC
cdr3_aa: CASSSPLTVATYEQYF

j_call: TRBJ1-1
v_call: TRBV3-1/TRBV3-2
clone_size: -
d_call: TRBD1
cdr3_nt: TGTGCCAGCAGCCAAAGGGCAGGGGGGAACACTGAAGCTTTCTTT
cdr3_aa: CASSQRAGGNTEAFF

j_call: TRBJ2-1
v_call: TRBV2
clone_size: -
d_call: -
cdr3_nt: TGTGCCAGCATTGGGAGTAGGAGTGAGCAGTTCTTC
cdr3_aa: CASIGSRSEQFF

j_call: TRBJ2-1
v_call: TRBV6-5
clone_size: -
d_call: -
cdr3_nt: TGTGCCAGCAGCCGTGGCTACAATGAGCAGTTCTTC
cdr3_aa: CASSRGYNEQFF

j_call: TRBJ2-1
v_call: TRBV24-1
clone_size: -
d_call: TRBD1
cdr3_nt: TGTGCCACCAGTGATTTGGGGACAGGATCGTACAATGAGCAGTTCTTC
cdr3_aa: CATSDLGTGSYNEQFF

j_call: TRBJ2-3
v_call: TRBV3-1/TRBV3-2
clone_size: -
d_call: TRBD2
cdr3_nt: TGTGCCAGCAGCCGTCTACTAGCGGGAGACACAGATACGCAGTATTTT
cdr3_aa: CASSRLLAGDTDTQYF

j_call: TRBJ2-5
v_call: TRBV30
clone_size: once
d_call: TRBD1
cdr3_nt: TGTGCCTGGAGGCCACAGGGGCAAGAGACCCAGTACTTC
cdr3_aa: CAWRPQGQETQYF

j_call: TRBJ1-1
v_call: TRBV5-6
clone_size: once
d_call: TRBD1
cdr3_nt: TGTGCCAGCAGCTTTTTGGGACAGGGTCCCATTGAAGCTTTCTTT
cdr3_aa: CASSFLGQGPIEAFF

j_call: TRBJ1-2
v_call: TRBV28
clone_size: -
d_call: -
cdr3_nt: TGTGCCAGCAGTTTACTTAACCCAGCCCACTATGGCTACACCTTC
cdr3_aa: CASSLLNPAHYGYTF

j_call: TRBJ1-4
v_call: TRBV10-2
clone_size: -
d_call: TRBD1
cdr3_nt: TGCGCCAGCAGGGGACAGGGCTATGAAAAACTGTTTTTT
cdr3_aa: CASRGQGYEKLFF

j_call: TRBJ1-1
v_call: TRBV28
clone_size: once
d_call: -
cdr3_nt: TGTGCCAGTACCCCCAATGAAGCTTTCTTT
cdr3_aa: CASTPNEAFF

j_call: TRBJ1-1
v_call: TRBV7-2
clone_size: -
d_call: -
cdr3_nt: TGTGCCAGCAGCCCTCCCGGGGCCTTGACTGAAGCTTTCTTT
cdr3_aa: CASSPPGALTEAFF

j_call: TRBJ1-6
v_call: TRBV5-4
clone_size: -
d_call: -
cdr3_nt: TGTGCCAGCAGCTTGTTTGGGGGTCAAAATTCACCCCTCCACTTT
cdr3_aa: CASSLFGGQNSPLHF

j_call: TRBJ1-4
v_call: TRBV5-1
clone_size: -
d_call: -
cdr3_nt: TGCGCCAGCAGCTTTGAGTCCCGTGGGGGCGGTGAAAAACTGTTTTTT
cdr3_aa: CASSFESRGGGEKLFF

j_call: TRBJ1-2
v_call: TRBV28
clone_size: -
d_call: TRBD1
cdr3_nt: TGTGCCAGCAGTCTAGCCGGGACAGGGGTCGGCTACACCTTC
cdr3_aa: CASSLAGTGVGYTF

j_call: TRBJ2-1
v_call: TRBV30
clone_size: -
d_call: TRBD2
cdr3_nt: TGTGCCTGGAGGACTAGCGGGGCTCCCAATGAGCAGTTCTTC
cdr3_aa: CAWRTSGAPNEQFF

j_call: TRBJ2-2
v_call: TRBV6-2/TRBV6-3
clone_size: few
d_call: TRBD2
cdr3_nt: TGTGCCAGCAGTTACTTGGGCGGGAGGTCCACCGGGGAGCTGTTTTTT
cdr3_aa: CASSYLGGRSTGELFF

j_call: TRBJ1-2
v_call: TRBV29-1
clone_size: -
d_call: TRBD1
cdr3_nt: TGCAGCGTGGGCCGACAGGGCGAAGATGGCTACACCTTC
cdr3_aa: CSVGRQGEDGYTF

j_call: TRBJ2-1
v_call: TRBV27
clone_size: once
d_call: -
cdr3_nt: TGTGCCAGCAGTTTATTCGCCCGAGACAATGAGCAGTTCTTC
cdr3_aa: CASSLFARDNEQFF